This TCR beta chain is drawn from a study of CD8+ T cells in alopecia areata. After isolation, RNA underwent reverse transcription to generate cDNA as the sequencing template. Assay: immunoSEQ multiplex PCR; the TCRdb copy retains only in-frame clones and omits some. The sample lists 180,000 or so clones, roughly 50% occurring once. This clone was observed a handful of times. Treatment given: oral pan-JAK inhibitor, 5-10 mg twice daily. This CDR3 is built from 18 residues. V trimming: 2 bases; J trimming: 4 bases; junction bases outside the gene matches: 4. Germline V lookup: CDR1 ENHRY, CDR2 SYGVKD. The material sequenced was CD8+ T cells sorted from blood, taken at week 24, from a patient treated with tofacitinib. The receptor was derived from a human donor with alopecia areata. The chain employs TRBV10-3 and TRBJ2-2; 16 bases match TRBD2. The CDR3 region has the DNA TGTGCCATCAGTGAGCCGGGACTAGCGGGGGGGCCCACCGGGGAGCTGTTTTTT. Its protein is CAISEPGLAGGPTGELFF.